This record covers a single T cell receptor beta chain. Its recognized antigen is unknown. Base qualities are not recorded, but no much larger clone differs from it by a single base. These data come from a study of T cell responses to AZD1222 COVID-19 vaccine (dated by TCRdb to the early 2020s). Background for the entire study: AZD1222 recipients with second doses at about 4 weeks or about 12 weeks were pooled, because spike-specific TCR depth and breadth did not differ between schedules. TCR sequencing was performed for 230 to 250 trial participants, of whom roughly 200 were given two doses of AZD1222 and around 26 were given two doses of MenACWY control vaccine. Enrollment into the trials was organized by age into subgroups of 18-55, 56-69 and 70-plus years, and those subgroups contained about 160, 30 and 59 TCR-sequenced participants, respectively.

The CDR3 regions of human TCRbeta chains were subjected to immunosequencing. As for how the authors treated the data: Repertoire TCRs were matched against a reference library of SARS-CoV-2-specific TCRs generated with the MIRA antigen-specificity platform. Breadth was defined as the fraction of unique TCRs that were SARS-CoV-2-associated, and depth was defined as the fraction of total T cells that were SARS-CoV-2-associated. Each spike-specific TCR was assigned to its reactive spike region and to a CD4 or CD8 class using the MIRA data. Log10-transformed breadth and depth values were compared by one-way ANOVA with Sidak's multiple comparisons tests. Drawn from immuneACCESS, this table holds only the in-frame rearrangements with V and J called that TCRdb kept. Clones are partly lost; checked studies trace under half to an unresolved V gene and leave the rest unexplained. V, J and clone size are taken as reported in that table, and D and trimming were inferred from the DNA itself. A total of around 170,000 clones appear in this sample, approximately 90% of them only once. The ten largest clonotypes hold under 5% of the sample.

The sample's time point label, in plain terms: baseline before first vaccination. The vaccinee samples were drawn from two UK trials, COV001 and COV002, one of which was a single-blind randomized controlled phase 2/3 trial testing AZD1222 (ChAdOx1 nCoV-19) in healthy adults. For TCRbeta chain sequencing, PBMC samples from trial participants were taken at day 0 and at day 28 after the second dose. Counted from cysteine to phenylalanine, this CDR3 has 15 amino acids. Only the CDR3 region is kept as DNA, spanning 45 bases read in frame from base 1. Sequences SGHAT (CDR1) and FQNNGV (CDR2) are obtained from the germline V gene. V and J are trimmed by 7 bases and 7 bases, and the gene matches miss 12 bases of the junction. The investigation overall reported the following: CD4 TCRs associated with the vaccine covered the entire spike protein, and the dominant responses were in regions 160-218 and 743-854. Epitopes outside the regions mutated in the B.1.351 and B.1.1.7 variants were reportedly recognized by nearly half of the unique spike-specific TCRs. Participants were mostly white British and included more females than males, and it was suggested by the authors that clonal diversity may have been underestimated. The 56-69-year group was small, and its depth increase did not reach significance, likely because of low power. Spike-specific TCR breadth and depth rose significantly after two AZD1222 doses compared with day 0 and with MenACWY recipients. Because no day 14 peak-response samples were available, repertoires were characterized only after the peak T cell response. Conclusions about previously exposed vaccinees are limited because only 5 or 6 AZD1222 recipients were SARS-CoV-2 seropositive at baseline.

This clonotype was sampled from an adult in good health. The specimen was peripheral blood, collected on day 0 of AZD1222 vaccination. Recombination connected TRBV11-2 to TRBJ2-1; TRBD2 agrees with 8 junctional bases. The nucleotide sequence reads as follows: TGTGCCAGCAACCTAGGCGGGAGGTCTGGTAATGAGCAGTTCTTC. It is translated as CASNLGGRSGNEQFF.